The 8 T cell receptor beta chains below come from one sample, sequenced in a study of blood T cell repertoires in COVID-19 (dated by TCRdb to the early 2020s). Libraries were made using the immunoSEQ multiplex PCR assay. This immuneACCESS table, as held by TCRdb, lists in-frame sequences with V and J called but not all clones. Of the missing ones, under half trace to an unresolved V gene in checked studies; the others have no known cause. This sample holds 150,000 to 200,000 clones; around nine tenths were observed only once. The ten largest clones represent approximately 0.48% of the sample. Sequenced input: peripheral blood. The receptors here all came from a man aged 45-65 years with acute or convalescent COVID-19.

The V call is TRBV9, the J call TRBJ1-4, with 8 bases identical to TRBD1. Per the germline V gene, CDR1 is SGDLS and CDR2 is YYNGEE. The CDR3 spans 16 residues. Trimming removed 3 bases from V and 5 bases from J; junction bases left unmatched: 9. The CDR3 protein is CASSAFDRGWNEKLFF. DNA for the CDR3: TGTGCCAGCAGCGCGTTCGACAGGGGCTGGAATGAAAAACTGTTTTTT.

V is TRBV28 and J is TRBJ1-4; TRBD1 is a possible D gene (6 bases). CDR3 length equals 17 residues. The V and J ends lost 6 bases and 5 bases respectively, with 22 bases between them. Germline CDR1 and CDR2: MDHEN and SYDVKM. The CDR3 DNA reads TGTGCCAGCAGCGGGGGGGATACAGGGTCCTTAAATGAAAAACTGTTTTTT. This encodes CASSGGDTGSLNEKLFF.

This clone was counted once. CDR3 loop: CASSSVDRANTEAFF. In nucleotides, the CDR3 is TGTGCCAGCAGTTCAGTGGACAGGGCCAACACTGAAGCTTTCTTT. This chain uses TRBV6-5 with TRBJ1-1, with TRBD1 matching over 8 bases. Germline V gene lookup returns CDR1 MNHEY and CDR2 SVGAGI. V lost 4 bases, J lost 2 bases, and 6 bases stayed unmatched. The CDR3 has 15 amino acids.

The J gene is TRBJ2-2, the V gene TRBV5-1; 7 bases map to TRBD2. Germline trimming cut 0 bases from V and 5 bases from J; bases unmatched to any gene: 4. The CDR3 is 15 residues long. Germline CDR1 and CDR2: SGHRS and YFSETQ. CDR3 nucleotides: TGCGCCAGCAGCTTGGCGGCTAGCGGAACCGGGGAGCTGTTTTTT. It yields the protein CASSLAASGTGELFF.

This chain connects TRBV11-2 to TRBJ2-5; possibly TRBD2 for D (5 bases). The CDR3 length is 14 residues. Germline CDR1 SGHAT, CDR2 FQNNGV. The V gene lost 4 bases and the J gene lost 6 bases, with 15 bases spanning the gap. CDR3 sequence reads: CASSSDYDTKTQYF. DNA for the CDR3: TGTGCCAGCAGCTCCGACTATGATACTAAGACCCAGTACTTC.

The rearrangement joins TRBV6-5 to TRBJ2-5; TRBD1 agrees at 7 bases. From germline, CDR1 is MNHEY and CDR2 SVGAGI. The CDR3 is 13 residues long. Losses at the gene ends were 6 bases for V and 4 bases for J; bases not matched to a gene: 5. The CDR3 nucleotides are TGTGCCAGCAGCTCCCCAGGGGGAGAGACCCAGTACTTC. This codes for CASSSPGGETQYF.

This chain connects TRBV9 to TRBJ2-2, with 16 positions matching TRBD2. The CDR3 totals 22 residues. The V and J ends lost 3 bases and 7 bases, in that order; junction bases with no gene match: 21. Germline V gene data show CDR1 as SGDLS and CDR2 as YYNGEE. The CDR3 DNA sequence: TGTGCCAGCAGCGCCCCCCGCCCCGGGACTAGCGGGAGGGCCTCGCTTGGCGGGGAGCTGTTTTTT. Translating gives CASSAPRPGTSGRASLGGELFF.

This clone was counted once. The chain links TRBV4-1 to TRBJ2-7, with D unclear. Trimming stripped 3 bases from V and 2 bases from J, with 17 bases between. Germline V gene sequence: CDR1 MGHRA, CDR2 YSYEKL. The CDR3 length is 16 residues. In nucleotides, the CDR3 is TGCGCCAGCAGCCACGCCTCCCCCCGGGTTACCTACGAGCAGTACGTC. This translates into CASSHASPRVTYEQYV.